One sample yielded the 21 T cell receptor beta chains listed below, sequenced in a study of blood T cell repertoires in COVID-19. Some clones are missing from TCRdb's copy, which holds only in-frame ones; the method was immunoSEQ multiplex PCR. The sample contains some 90,000 clones, about four fifths of which appear only once. The sequenced sample consisted of peripheral blood. The receptors derive from a human donor in a cohort sampled during active COVID-19.

The genes are TRBV28 and TRBJ1-2; 7 bases are a match to TRBD1. V lost 5 bases to trimming and J lost 2 bases; unmatched junction nucleotides: 8. CDR1 and CDR2 (germline): MDHEN, SYDVKM. The length of the CDR3 is 15 residues. CDR3 in DNA: TGTGCCAGCAGTATACCGGGACAGCAGAACTATGGCTACACCTTC. Protein product: CASSIPGQQNYGYTF.

The chain combines TRBV6-5 with TRBJ2-3; D call uncertain. Trimming shortened V by 8 bases and J by 6 bases, and 12 bases separated the two germline ends. Germline V gives CDR1 MNHEY, CDR2 SVGAGI. CDR3 length: 12 residues. DNA for the CDR3: TGTGCCAGCGGAGTTTTGGCGGATACGCAGTATTTT. This gives the protein CASGVLADTQYF.

The rearrangement joins TRBV2 to TRBJ2-3; possibly TRBD1 for D (5 bases). The CDR3 is made up of 13 amino acids. Looked up from germline, CDR1 is SNHLY and CDR2 is FYNNEI. V lost 6 bases and J lost 2, with 9 bases in between. In DNA, the CDR3 is TGTGCCAGCAGGGGGCAGCACACAGATACGCAGTATTTT. Protein: CASRGQHTDTQYF.

The chain couples TRBV27 to TRBJ2-7; 10 bases match TRBD1. CDR1 is MNHEY and CDR2 is SMNVEV in the germline V gene (reference sequence). J lost 3 bases, V lost 6 bases, and 2 bases had no gene match. The CDR3 runs 13 residues. The CDR3 coding sequence is TGTGCCAGCAGCAGGACAGGGGGCTACGAGCAGTACTTC. Amino acids: CASSRTGGYEQYF.

This rearrangement joins TRBV10-3 to TRBJ2-6; unclear D gene. Trimming shortened V by 3 bases and J by 1 base, and 4 bases separated the two germline ends. This CDR3 is 14 amino acids long. Germline loops: CDR1 ENHRY, CDR2 SYGVKD. The CDR3 DNA reads TGTGCCATCAGTGACGGTTCTGGGGCCAACGTCCTGACTTTC. Protein product: CAISDGSGANVLTF.

The chain recombines TRBV5-4 with TRBJ1-6; D gene uncertain. This CDR3 contains 15 residues. The germline gives CDR1 SGHNT, CDR2 YYREEE (reference sequence). The V and J ends lost 0 bases and 8 bases respectively, with 12 bases between them. CDR3 sequence reads: CASSLDNYGDSPLHF. CDR3 bases: TGTGCCAGCAGCTTGGACAACTACGGGGATTCACCCCTCCACTTT.

This chain joins TRBV18 and TRBJ2-7; 7 bases are shared with TRBD1. The ends lost 1 base at V and 3 bases at J; junction bases unmatched: 9. The CDR3 spans 16 residues. Germline V gene sequence: CDR1 KGHSH, CDR2 LQKENI. The CDR3 is CASSPLATQGVYEQYF. DNA for the CDR3: TGTGCCAGCTCACCACTAGCAACCCAGGGGGTCTACGAGCAGTACTTC. The whole variable domain, remainder taken from reference TRBV18 and TRBJ2-7, is NAGVMQNPRHLVRRRGQEARLRCSPMKGHSHVYWYRQLPEEGLKFMVYLQKENIIDESGMPKERFSAEFPKEGPSILRIQQVVRGDSAAYFCASSPLATQGVYEQYFGPGTRLTVT.

The rearrangement joins TRBV5-1 to TRBJ2-2, with TRBD1 matching over 7 bases. There are 14 residues in the CDR3. Per germline, CDR1 SGHRS and CDR2 YFSETQ. The J segment lost 4 bases and the V segment lost 4 bases, leaving 4 bases of the junction unmatched. The chain's CDR3 is CASSLGTVTGELFF. CDR3 sequence (DNA): TGCGCCAGCAGCCTCGGGACAGTCACCGGGGAGCTGTTTTTT.

The V call is TRBV28, the J call TRBJ2-7; D is possibly TRBD1 (5 bases). Trimming took off 8 bases at V and 0 bases at J, with 14 bases between the two ends. The CDR3 runs to 14 residues. From germline, CDR1 is MDHEN and CDR2 SYDVKM. CDR3 amino acids: CASSQGPSSYEQYF. The DNA of the CDR3 is TGTGCCAGCTCCCAGGGCCCGAGCTCCTACGAGCAGTACTTC.

About this clone: The sample carries other DNA sequences with the same CDR3. The genes are TRBV18 and TRBJ1-1; no clear D. Between the trimmed V and J ends, which lost 1 base and 3 bases, there was a span of 6 bases. The germline V gene has CDR1 KGHSH and CDR2 LQKENI. The CDR3 totals 13 residues. The CDR3 loop reads CASSPQGDTEAFF. The CDR3 DNA follows: TGTGCCAGCTCACCACAGGGAGACACTGAAGCTTTCTTT. Full variable domain (remainder filled in from reference TRBV18 and TRBJ1-1): NAGVMQNPRHLVRRRGQEARLRCSPMKGHSHVYWYRQLPEEGLKFMVYLQKENIIDESGMPKERFSAEFPKEGPSILRIQQVVRGDSAAYFCASSPQGDTEAFFGQGTRLTVV.

This clone came up a few times. The genes are TRBV20-1 and TRBJ1-6, with TRBD1 as a possible D gene (6 bases). CDR1 DFQATT and CDR2 SNEGSKA come from the germline V gene (reference sequence). V was shortened by 1 base and J by 17 bases, with 9 bases between the two germline ends. There are 10 residues in the CDR3. CDR3 loop: CSARGQAVHF. The CDR3 bases are TGCAGTGCTAGAGGACAGGCCGTCCACTTT.

This sequence joins TRBV3-1 (or the pseudogene TRBV3-2) and TRBJ2-7; possibly TRBD1 for D (6 bases). V shed 4 bases and J shed 5 bases, with 21 bases lying between them. CDR1 and CDR2 from the germline V gene are LGHDT and YNNKEL (reference sequence). The CDR3 is 16 amino acids. In DNA, the CDR3 is TGTGCCAGCAGCCTCAATCCTCTCCCCAGGGGCAACGAGCAGTACTTC. Encoded protein: CASSLNPLPRGNEQYF.

The chain uses TRBV18 and TRBJ1-2; 12 nucleotides match TRBD1. The CDR3 extends over 15 amino acids. Germline V gene sequence: CDR1 KGHSH, CDR2 LQKENI. The V gene end was trimmed by 6 bases and the J gene end by 3 bases; junction bases not matched to a gene: 5. The CDR3 spells CASSPGTGGDYGYTF. The CDR3 nucleotides read TGTGCCAGCTCCCCCGGGACAGGGGGCGACTATGGCTACACCTTC.

The J gene is TRBJ1-1, the V gene TRBV10-3, with D possibly matching TRBD1 (5 bases). The CDR3 length is 14 residues. Trimming took off 9 bases at V and 0 bases at J, with 14 bases between the two ends. Germline values: CDR1 ENHRY, CDR2 SYGVKD. The CDR3 region is CAIGEGTMNTEAFF. CDR3 nucleotides: TGTGCCATTGGGGAGGGGACGATGAACACTGAAGCTTTCTTT.

A few counts support this clone. The chain joins TRBV5-5 to TRBJ1-5; the match to TRBD1 covers 7 bases. The germline CDR1 and CDR2 sequences are SGHKS and YYEKEE (reference sequence). The CDR3 contains 14 residues. The V segment lost 4 bases and the J segment 3 bases; nucleotides outside the gene matches: 4. CDR3 DNA: TGTGCCAGCAGCCAGACAGGGACCAATCAGCCCCAGCATTTT. Amino acid sequence: CASSQTGTNQPQHF.

The CDR3 loop is CAISGGKGRTGELFF. The CDR3 region has the DNA TGTGCCATCAGTGGTGGGAAAGGGAGGACCGGGGAGCTGTTTTTT. This rearrangement joins TRBV10-3 to TRBJ2-2; a weak D match, TRBD2 (6 bases). The CDR3 has 15 residues. V dropped 4 bases and J dropped 5 bases, with 14 bases sitting between them. The germline gives CDR1 ENHRY, CDR2 SYGVKD.

This rearrangement joins TRBV5-1 to TRBJ2-1, with a tentative D call TRBD1 (6 bases). The CDR3 has 14 residues. CDR1 and CDR2 from the germline V gene are SGHRS and YFSETQ. V lost 2 bases and J 5 bases, leaving 11 bases between the germline ends. The CDR3 here is CASSFRRGNNEQFF. For the CDR3, the DNA is TGCGCCAGCAGCTTCAGAAGGGGGAACAATGAGCAGTTCTTC.

The genes are TRBV6-5 and TRBJ2-7; 12 nucleotides match TRBD2. The germline gives CDR1 MNHEY, CDR2 SVGAGI. V trimming: 6 bases; J trimming: 2 bases; junction bases outside the gene matches: 5. The CDR3 totals 15 residues. CDR3 protein: CASRLASGRAYEQYF. CDR3 in DNA: TGTGCCAGCAGACTAGCTAGCGGGAGGGCCTACGAGCAGTACTTC.

The chain joins TRBV2 to TRBJ1-6; no firm D call. Trimming took 1 base from V and 2 from J, leaving 6 bases between them. Germline lookup yields CDR1 SNHLY and CDR2 FYNNEI. The CDR3 loop spans 15 amino acids. CDR3 sequence: CASSEGRPYNSPLHF. As DNA, the CDR3 is TGTGCCAGCAGTGAAGGCAGGCCCTATAATTCACCCCTCCACTTT.

The sample holds a few counts of this clone. The chain employs TRBV27 and TRBJ1-1; the D gene is possibly TRBD1 (5 bases). The CDR3 is 13 amino acids. Germline values: CDR1 MNHEY, CDR2 SMNVEV (reference sequence). Trimming took 6 bases from V and 4 from J, leaving 12 bases between them. The CDR3 reads CASSGGTGTEAFF. CDR3 sequence (DNA): TGTGCCAGCAGCGGAGGGACGGGCACTGAAGCTTTCTTT.

The V call is TRBV9, the J call TRBJ1-2; 11 nucleotides agree with TRBD1. The CDR3 is made up of 14 amino acids. Unmatched junction bases numbered 5, after V lost 2 bases and J lost 8 bases. Germline CDR1 reads SGDLS; CDR2 reads YYNGEE. CDR3 bases: TGTGCCAGCAGCGTGGGGACAGGGGGTTGGGGCTACACCTTC. Translating gives CASSVGTGGWGYTF.